The next 21 T cell receptor beta chains were all read from a single sample in a study of Ad26.COV2.S vaccination and SARS-CoV-2 variants. This sample's treatment: over 15 received Ad26.COV2.S at low or high dose, single or two shots; roughly five received placebo; per-sample allocation not given. All samples were drawn on day 63, counting from the first vaccine or placebo injection. Sequencing used immunoSEQ multiplex PCR; TCRdb keeps in-frame clones, though not all of them. The sample lists 300,000 to 350,000 clones; approximately 86% were seen once. The material was peripheral blood, obtained in a trial of Ad26.COV2.S vaccine versus placebo. These receptors were obtained from a person between 18 and 65 years old who received the Ad26.COV2.S COVID-19 vaccine or a placebo.

This rearrangement joins TRBV7-9 to TRBJ2-1; D is unclear. The CDR3 covers 11 residues. Germline V gene sequence: CDR1 SEHNR, CDR2 FQNEAQ (reference sequence). The V end lost 9 bases, the J end lost 9 bases, and 12 bases lay between the germline ends. The CDR3 DNA follows: TGTGCCAGTAAAGTAGTGGGTGAGCAGTTCTTC. It is translated as CASKVVGEQFF.

This clone was detected a few times. The V gene is TRBV7-9, the J gene TRBJ2-7; D is uncertain. The CDR3 is made up of 15 amino acids. Germline V gene data show CDR1 as SEHNR and CDR2 as FQNEAQ (reference sequence). V lost 4 bases to trimming and J lost 0 bases, with 13 bases between them. The CDR3 here is CASSSGPRSSYEQYF. The CDR3 bases are TGTGCCAGCAGCTCCGGACCGAGGAGCTCCTACGAGCAGTACTTC. Filled out from reference TRBV7-9 and TRBJ2-7, the complete variable domain reads DTGVSQNPRHKITKRGQNVTFRCDPISEHNRLYWYRQTLGQGPEFLTYFQNEAQLEKSRLLSDRFSAERPKGSFSTLEIQRTEQGDSAMYLCASSSGPRSSYEQYFGPGTRLTVT.

The chain recombines TRBV3-1 (or the pseudogene TRBV3-2) with TRBJ2-1; 7 bases agree with TRBD2. The CDR3 is 14 residues long. After removal of 3 bases from V and 6 bases from J, the junction contained 5 bases not matched to a gene. CDR1 and CDR2 (germline): LGHDT, YNNKEL (reference sequence). CDR3 loop: CASSHSSGSNEQFF. In DNA, the CDR3 is TGTGCCAGCAGCCATTCTAGCGGATCCAATGAGCAGTTCTTC.

The rearrangement links TRBV7-9 to TRBJ1-5, with D tentatively TRBD1 (5 bases). The CDR3 has 17 amino acids. Germline V CDR1 and CDR2: SEHNR, FQNEAQ (reference sequence). With 3 bases removed from V and 0 bases from J, the gap between germline ends came to 15 bases. The CDR3 protein is CASSLSRGDYSNQPQHF. CDR3 sequence (DNA): TGTGCCAGCAGCTTGAGCCGAGGGGACTATAGCAATCAGCCCCAGCATTTT. The full variable domain, in which reference TRBV7-9 and TRBJ1-5 provide the parts outside the CDR3, is DTGVSQNPRHKITKRGQNVTFRCDPISEHNRLYWYRQTLGQGPEFLTYFQNEAQLEKSRLLSDRFSAERPKGSFSTLEIQRTEQGDSAMYLCASSLSRGDYSNQPQHFGDGTRLSIL.

This chain uses TRBV5-1 with TRBJ2-5; D ambiguous. The length of the CDR3 is 16 residues. CDR1 and CDR2 (germline): SGHRS, YFSETQ. V lost 0 bases and J 1 base, leaving 13 bases between the germline ends. CDR3 DNA: TGCGCCAGCAGCTTGGATGTTCGTCGGAGCCAAGAGACCCAGTACTTC. It codes for CASSLDVRRSQETQYF.

The chain has TRBV4-2 and TRBJ2-5; 8 positions agree with TRBD1. This CDR3 region has 13 residues. The germline V gene encodes CDR1 LGHNA and CDR2 YNFKEQ. V lost 4 bases and J lost 6; bases outside the gene matches: 4. This CDR3 is CASSLDRVQTQYF. The CDR3, as DNA: TGTGCCAGCAGCCTGGACAGGGTCCAGACCCAGTACTTC.

CDR3 nucleotide sequence: TGTGCCAGCAGCCCCCTTCCCGGCAACACTGAAGCTTTCTTT. Its translation: CASSPLPGNTEAFF. The V gene is TRBV9, the J gene TRBJ1-1; the D is unclear. CDR3 length: 14 residues. Trimming removed 4 bases from V and 2 bases from J, with 12 bases in between. CDR1 and CDR2 from the germline V gene are SGDLS and YYNGEE. Drawing the rest from reference TRBV9 and TRBJ1-1, the complete variable domain is DSGVTQTPKHLITATGQRVTLRCSPRSGDLSVYWYQQSLDQGLQFLIQYYNGEERAKGNILERFSAQQFPDLHSELNLSSLELGDSALYFCASSPLPGNTEAFFGQGTRLTVV.

This clone was detected many times. This chain connects TRBV6-1 to TRBJ1-6; D is undetermined. Germline CDR1 is MNHNS and CDR2 is SASEGT. The CDR3 extends over 14 amino acids. V was shortened by 3 bases and J by 9 bases, with 12 bases between the two germline ends. In DNA, the CDR3 is TGTGCCAGCAGTGAGGCGATTGGGGTTTCACCCCTCCACTTT. As protein: CASSEAIGVSPLHF.

This clone was detected once. This chain uses TRBV6-5 with TRBJ1-5, with 9 bases matching TRBD1. With V trimmed by 2 bases and J by 4 bases, 6 bases remained unmatched. The germline V gene encodes CDR1 MNHEY and CDR2 SVGAGI. The length of the CDR3 is 16 residues. CDR3 residues: CASSYRTGESNQPQHF. The CDR3 region has the DNA TGTGCCAGCAGTTACCGGACAGGGGAGTCAAATCAGCCCCAGCATTTT.

The chain joins TRBV12-3 or TRBV12-4 to TRBJ1-5; D is unclear. V gave up 2 bases and J gave up 9 bases, with 8 bases separating them. The CDR3 has 12 amino acids. CDR3 sequence reads: CASSLRPPPQHF. The CDR3 DNA follows: TGTGCCAGCAGTTTACGCCCTCCGCCCCAGCATTTT.

This clone was seen only once. This sequence joins TRBV6-5 and TRBJ1-3, with TRBD1 as a possible D gene (6 bases). Germline CDR1 reads MNHEY; CDR2 reads SVGAGI. The CDR3 totals 12 residues. V was cut by 6 bases and J by 8 bases, with 11 bases left in between. The CDR3 coding sequence is TGTGCCAGCAGAGACACAGGGTACACCATATATTTT. This codes for CASRDTGYTIYF.

J is TRBJ1-1 and V is TRBV19; possible D gene TRBD1, 5 bases. The V gene lost 5 bases and the J gene lost 0 bases, with 13 bases spanning the gap. CDR3 length: 15 amino acids. Germline V lookup: CDR1 LNHDA, CDR2 SQIVND (reference sequence). DNA for the CDR3: TGTGCCAGTAGTGAACCGGGACGGATGAACACTGAAGCTTTCTTT. Its translation is CASSEPGRMNTEAFF.

The chain has TRBV9 and TRBJ1-3; D gene ambiguous. Per the germline V gene, CDR1 is SGDLS and CDR2 is YYNGEE. V gave up 0 bases and J gave up 2 bases, with 9 bases separating them. The CDR3 totals 15 residues. The CDR3 region is CASSVERSPGNTIYF. CDR3 DNA sequence: TGTGCCAGCAGCGTAGAACGCAGTCCTGGAAACACCATATATTTT. Based on the CDR3 plus reference TRBV9 and TRBJ1-3, the full variable domain is DSGVTQTPKHLITATGQRVTLRCSPRSGDLSVYWYQQSLDQGLQFLIQYYNGEERAKGNILERFSAQQFPDLHSELNLSSLELGDSALYFCASSVERSPGNTIYFGEGSWLTVV.

The chain is built from TRBV7-8 and TRBJ2-1, with 8 bases aligning to TRBD1. Germline V gene lookup returns CDR1 SGHVS and CDR2 FQNEAQ. V shed 5 bases, J shed 7 bases, and the junction held 13 bases outside the gene matches. There are 16 residues in the CDR3. This CDR3 is CASSARQGSFQNEQFF. CDR3 nucleotide sequence: TGTGCCAGCAGCGCCCGACAGGGGAGTTTTCAGAATGAGCAGTTCTTC.

The chain has TRBV7-3 and TRBJ2-1; the D is unclear. CDR1 and CDR2 from the germline V gene are SGHTA and FQGTGA. V was clipped by 1 base and J by 6 bases, with 16 bases between them. CDR3 length equals 16 residues. CDR3: CASSLNPGRTINEQFF. In nucleotides, the CDR3 is TGTGCCAGCAGCTTAAACCCCGGACGGACGATCAATGAGCAGTTCTTC.

The chain uses TRBV25-1 and TRBJ1-5; TRBD1 matches 8 bases. This CDR3 is built from 14 residues. Per germline, CDR1 MGHDK and CDR2 SYGVNS. V dropped 6 bases and J dropped 6; count of bases not matched to a gene: 7. CDR3 in DNA: TGTGCCAGCAGCGACAGGGGAGTCGTTCAGCCCCAGCATTTT. Translated: CASSDRGVVQPQHF. The variable domain in full, completed from reference TRBV25-1 and TRBJ1-5, reads EADIYQTPRYLVIGTGKKITLECSQTMGHDKMYWYQQDPGMELHLIHYSYGVNSTEKGDLSSESTVSRIRTEHFPLTLESARPSHTSQYLCASSDRGVVQPQHFGDGTRLSIL.

This clone occurred a few times. Other DNA sequences in this specimen translate into the identical CDR3. V is TRBV29-1 and J is TRBJ2-3; D not resolved. The CDR3 loop spans 10 amino acids. The germline V gene encodes CDR1 SQVTM and CDR2 ANQGSEA. Trimming removed 6 bases at V and 5 bases at J, with 6 bases between. Written as DNA, the CDR3 is TGCAGCGTCGGTGAAGATACGCAGTATTTT. This gives the protein CSVGEDTQYF.

This clone was recorded once. The chain carries TRBV9 and TRBJ2-3, with D hard to call. The length of the CDR3 is 15 residues. CDR1 and CDR2 from the germline V gene are SGDLS and YYNGEE. With 0 bases removed from V and 2 bases from J, the gap between germline ends came to 10 bases. This CDR3 reads CASSVGDTLTDTQYF. The CDR3 DNA sequence: TGTGCCAGCAGCGTAGGCGACACCCTCACAGATACGCAGTATTTT.

The V gene is TRBV7-8, the J gene TRBJ1-1; D ambiguous. V was shortened by 3 bases and J by 0 bases, with 11 bases between the two germline ends. From germline, CDR1 is SGHVS and CDR2 FQNEAQ. This CDR3 comprises 15 residues. This CDR3 reads CASSFGVGMNTEAFF. In DNA form, the CDR3 reads TGTGCCAGCAGCTTTGGGGTGGGCATGAACACTGAAGCTTTCTTT.

This clone was found a few times. V usage is TRBV5-4 and J usage is TRBJ1-2, with D unresolved. The V end was cut by 0 bases, the J end by 4 bases, with 10 bases between. There are 14 residues in the CDR3. Germline CDR1 is SGHNT and CDR2 is YYREEE (reference sequence). The CDR3 is CASSLAGDTYGYTF. The CDR3 DNA sequence: TGTGCCAGCAGCTTGGCCGGGGATACCTATGGCTACACCTTC. The full variable domain, with the rest looked up from reference TRBV5-4 and TRBJ1-2, is ETGVTQSPTHLIKTRGQQVTLRCSSQSGHNTVSWYQQALGQGPQFIFQYYREEENGRGNFPPRFSGLQFPNYSSELNVNALELDDSALYLCASSLAGDTYGYTFGSGTRLTVV.

This chain joins TRBV18 and TRBJ2-7; 9 nucleotides align to TRBD1. V shed 3 bases and J 3 bases; nucleotides not matched to a gene: 3. Germline CDR1 KGHSH, CDR2 LQKENI. The length of the CDR3 is 14 residues. CDR3 sequence (DNA): TGTGCCAGCTCACCCCGGGACAGGGTCTACGAGCAGTACTTC. This encodes CASSPRDRVYEQYF.